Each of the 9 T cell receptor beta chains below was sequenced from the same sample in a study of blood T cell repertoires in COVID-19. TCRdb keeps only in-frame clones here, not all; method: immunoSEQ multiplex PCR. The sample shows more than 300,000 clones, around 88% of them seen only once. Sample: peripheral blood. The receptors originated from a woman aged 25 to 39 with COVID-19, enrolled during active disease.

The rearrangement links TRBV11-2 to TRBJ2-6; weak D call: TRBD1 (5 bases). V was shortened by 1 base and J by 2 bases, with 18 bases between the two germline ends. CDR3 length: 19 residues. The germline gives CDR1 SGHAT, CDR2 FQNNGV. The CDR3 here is CASSLAPYLFRAGANVLTF. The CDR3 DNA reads TGTGCCAGCAGCTTAGCCCCCTACCTGTTCAGGGCTGGGGCCAACGTCCTGACTTTC.

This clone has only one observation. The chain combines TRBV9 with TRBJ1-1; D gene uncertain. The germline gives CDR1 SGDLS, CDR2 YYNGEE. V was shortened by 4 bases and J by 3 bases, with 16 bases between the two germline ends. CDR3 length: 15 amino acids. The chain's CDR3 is CASSPVIEGDTEAFF. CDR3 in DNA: TGTGCCAGCAGCCCCGTCATTGAGGGAGACACTGAAGCTTTCTTT.

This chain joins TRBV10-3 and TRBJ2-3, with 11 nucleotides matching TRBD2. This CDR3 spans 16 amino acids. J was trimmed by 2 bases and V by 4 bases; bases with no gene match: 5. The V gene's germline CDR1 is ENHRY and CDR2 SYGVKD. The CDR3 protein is CAISGGSGGATDTQYF. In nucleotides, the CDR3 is TGTGCCATCAGTGGTGGTAGCGGGGGGGCCACAGATACGCAGTATTTT.

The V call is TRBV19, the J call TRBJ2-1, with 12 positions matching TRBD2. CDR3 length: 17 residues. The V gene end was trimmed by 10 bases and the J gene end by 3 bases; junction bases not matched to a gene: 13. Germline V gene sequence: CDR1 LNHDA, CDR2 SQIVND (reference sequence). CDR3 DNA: TGTGCCACCCCTACTCGGGCTAGCGGGGGGGTCTACAATGAGCAGTTCTTC. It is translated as CATPTRASGGVYNEQFF.

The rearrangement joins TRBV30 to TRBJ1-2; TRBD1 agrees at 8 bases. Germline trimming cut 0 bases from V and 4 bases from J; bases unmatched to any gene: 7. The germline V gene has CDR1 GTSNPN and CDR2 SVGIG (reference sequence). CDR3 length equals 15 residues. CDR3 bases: TGTGCCTGGAGTGTACAGGACAGGGCTTTCTATGGCTACACCTTC. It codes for CAWSVQDRAFYGYTF.

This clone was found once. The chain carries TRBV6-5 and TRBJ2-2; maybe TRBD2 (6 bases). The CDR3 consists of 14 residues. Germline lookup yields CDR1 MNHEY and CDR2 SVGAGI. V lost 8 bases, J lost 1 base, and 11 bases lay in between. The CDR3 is CASRRAMNTGELFF. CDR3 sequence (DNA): TGTGCCAGCCGGAGGGCGATGAACACCGGGGAGCTGTTTTTT.

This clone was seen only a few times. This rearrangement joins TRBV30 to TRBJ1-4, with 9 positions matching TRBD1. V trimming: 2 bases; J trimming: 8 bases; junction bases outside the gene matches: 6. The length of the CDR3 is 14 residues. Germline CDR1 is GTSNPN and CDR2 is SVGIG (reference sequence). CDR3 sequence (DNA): TGTGCCTGGAGTCTGACAGGGGGAAACGAAAAACTGTTTTTT. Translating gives CAWSLTGGNEKLFF. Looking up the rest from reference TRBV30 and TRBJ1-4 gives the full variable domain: SQTIHQWPATLVQPVGSPLSLECTVEGTSNPNLYWYRQAAGRGLQLLFYSVGIGQISSEVPQNLSASRPQDRQFILSSKKLLLSDSGFYLCAWSLTGGNEKLFFGSGTQLSVL.

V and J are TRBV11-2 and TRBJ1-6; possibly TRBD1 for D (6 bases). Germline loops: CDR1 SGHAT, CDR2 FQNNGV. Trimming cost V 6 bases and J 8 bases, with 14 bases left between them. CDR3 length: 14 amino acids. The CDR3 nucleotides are TGTGCCAGCAGTCCAACAGGGTTATATTCACCCCTCCACTTT. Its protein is CASSPTGLYSPLHF.

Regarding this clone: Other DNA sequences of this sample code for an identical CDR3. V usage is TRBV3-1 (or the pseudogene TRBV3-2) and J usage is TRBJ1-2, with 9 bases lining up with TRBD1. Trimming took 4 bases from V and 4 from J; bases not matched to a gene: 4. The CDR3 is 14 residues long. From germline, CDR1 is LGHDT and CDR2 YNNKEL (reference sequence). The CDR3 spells CASSPTGGSYGYTF. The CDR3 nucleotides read TGTGCCAGCAGCCCTACAGGGGGCAGCTATGGCTACACCTTC.